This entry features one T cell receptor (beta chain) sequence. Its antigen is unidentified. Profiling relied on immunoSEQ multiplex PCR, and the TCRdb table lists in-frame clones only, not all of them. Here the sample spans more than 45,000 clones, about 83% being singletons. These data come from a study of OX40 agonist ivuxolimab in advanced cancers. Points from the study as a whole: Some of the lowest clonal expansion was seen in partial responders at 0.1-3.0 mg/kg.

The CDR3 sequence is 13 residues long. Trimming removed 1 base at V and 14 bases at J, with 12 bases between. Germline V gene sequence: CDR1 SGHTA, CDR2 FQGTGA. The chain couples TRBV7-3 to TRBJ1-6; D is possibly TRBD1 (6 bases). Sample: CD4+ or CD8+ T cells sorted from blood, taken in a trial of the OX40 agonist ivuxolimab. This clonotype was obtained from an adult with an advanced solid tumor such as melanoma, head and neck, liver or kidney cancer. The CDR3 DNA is TGTGCCAGCAGCTTAATCGCGGGGACAACCCTCCACTTT. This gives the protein CASSLIAGTTLHF.